These 6 T cell receptor beta chains were all obtained from the same sample, sequenced in a study of cytomegalovirus exposure and HLA in healthy donors. PCR amplification relied on 60 Vbeta primers (plus 13 Jbeta primers). Produced via immunoSEQ multiplex PCR; TCRdb's table is partial and in-frame only. The sample yields approximately 140,000 clones, around 79% seen once. The sequencing input was PBMCs. The receptors were sampled from a human donor in good health.

The gene calls are TRBV5-6 and TRBJ2-7; 7 bases are a match to TRBD2. Trimming at V came to 0 bases and at J to 0 bases, leaving 0 bases not matched to a gene. CDR1 and CDR2 from the germline V gene are SGHDT and YYEEEE. The CDR3 covers 14 residues. DNA of the CDR3: TGTGCCAGCAGCTTGGGCGGGGGCTCCTACGAGCAGTACTTC. This codes for CASSLGGGSYEQYF.

In its sample, this clone was seen once. V and J are TRBV12-5 and TRBJ1-1; TRBD1 might be the D (6 bases). With 0 bases removed from V and 5 bases from J, the gap between germline ends came to 13 bases. The CDR3 covers 15 residues. The germline gives CDR1 LGHNT, CDR2 FRNRAP. CDR3 nucleotides: TGTGCTAGTGGTTTGGTACTGGGGAGGGGGACTGAAGCTTTCTTT. Translation gives CASGLVLGRGTEAFF.

CDR3 in amino acids: CATGQGDEKLFF. The CDR3 DNA reads TGTGCCACCGGACAGGGAGATGAAAAACTGTTTTTT. This chain connects TRBV5-4 to TRBJ1-4; 8 bases match TRBD1. This CDR3 is 12 amino acids long. Germline CDR1 SGHNT, CDR2 YYREEE (reference sequence). Germline trimming cut 9 bases from V and 6 bases from J; bases unmatched to any gene: 4.

This chain uses TRBV6-5 with TRBJ1-5, with TRBD1 matching over 9 bases. Trimming took 5 bases from V and 4 from J; bases not matched to a gene: 6. The CDR3 contains 15 residues. Germline values: CDR1 MNHEY, CDR2 SVGAGI. CDR3 region: CASSKDRGRNQPQHF. The CDR3 region has the DNA TGTGCCAGCAGTAAGGACAGGGGAAGGAATCAGCCCCAGCATTTT.

A word on this clone: A junction boundary mismatches the germline segment, possibly from a read error. J is TRBJ2-7 and V is TRBV7-7, with 8 bases aligning to TRBD2. There are 15 residues in the CDR3. The V gene's germline CDR1 is SSHAT and CDR2 FNYEAQ (reference sequence). The DNA for the CDR3 is TGTGCTAGCAGCTTAGTAAGCGGGAGCGGGCGCGAGCAGTACTTC. Translated, it gives CASSLVSGSGREQYF.

This rearrangement joins TRBV5-1 to TRBJ2-7, with TRBD2 matching 7 bases. Germline loops: CDR1 SGHRS, CDR2 YFSETQ. Trimming took 3 bases from V and 3 from J; bases not matched to a gene: 6. The CDR3 contains 14 residues. The CDR3 reads CASSSGSSGYEQYF. CDR3 DNA sequence: TGCGCCAGCAGCTCGGGCTCTAGCGGCTACGAGCAGTACTTC.